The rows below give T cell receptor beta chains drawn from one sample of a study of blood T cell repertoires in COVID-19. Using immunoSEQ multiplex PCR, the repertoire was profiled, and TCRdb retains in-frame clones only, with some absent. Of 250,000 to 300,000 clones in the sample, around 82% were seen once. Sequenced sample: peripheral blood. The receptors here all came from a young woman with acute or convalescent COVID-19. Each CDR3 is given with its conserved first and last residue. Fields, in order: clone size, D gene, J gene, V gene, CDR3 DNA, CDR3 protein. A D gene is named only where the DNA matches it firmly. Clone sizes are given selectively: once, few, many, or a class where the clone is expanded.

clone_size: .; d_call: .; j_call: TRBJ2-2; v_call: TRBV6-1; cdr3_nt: TGTGCCAGCAGTGAAGCTTTAAGTGGGAGTTTCTCCGGGGAGCTGTTTTTT; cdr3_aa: CASSEALSGSFSGELFF
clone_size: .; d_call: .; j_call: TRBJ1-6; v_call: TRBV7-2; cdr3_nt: TGTGCCAGCAGCTTAGGAGGAGGGAACAATTCACCCCTCCACTTT; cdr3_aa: CASSLGGGNNSPLHF
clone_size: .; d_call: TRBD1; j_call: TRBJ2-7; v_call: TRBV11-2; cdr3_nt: TGTGCCAGCAGCTTAGATGTTATGGCCGGGACAGGTTCTTCCTACGAGCAGTACTTC; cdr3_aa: CASSLDVMAGTGSSYEQYF
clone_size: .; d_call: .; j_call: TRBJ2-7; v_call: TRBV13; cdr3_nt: TGTGCCAGCAGCTTAGCCAACAGCTACGAGCAGTACTTC; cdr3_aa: CASSLANSYEQYF
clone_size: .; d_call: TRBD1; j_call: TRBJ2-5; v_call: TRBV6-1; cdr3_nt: TGTGCCAGCAGTGAATTGGACAGGGGGGACGATGGAGAGACCCAGTACTTC; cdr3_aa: CASSELDRGDDGETQYF
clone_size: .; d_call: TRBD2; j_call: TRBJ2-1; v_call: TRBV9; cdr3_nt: TGTGCCAGCAGCGTAGGATCGCGGGGGGCCTACAATGAGCAGTTCTTC; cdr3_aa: CASSVGSRGAYNEQFF
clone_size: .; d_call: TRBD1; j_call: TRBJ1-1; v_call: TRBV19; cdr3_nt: TGTGCCAGTAGAAGTTGGGGGGACAGCGGACTTTCGGCTTTCTTT; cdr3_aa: CASRSWGDSGLSAFF
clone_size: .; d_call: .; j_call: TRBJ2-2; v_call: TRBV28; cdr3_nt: TGTGCCAGCAGTTTTTACCGGAGGACCTTGAACACCGGGGAGCTGTTTTTT; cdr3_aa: CASSFYRRTLNTGELFF
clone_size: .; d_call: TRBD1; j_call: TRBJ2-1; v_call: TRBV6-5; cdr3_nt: TGTGCCAGCAGTCAGGGACAGGGAACCTACAATGAGCAGTTCTTC; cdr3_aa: CASSQGQGTYNEQFF
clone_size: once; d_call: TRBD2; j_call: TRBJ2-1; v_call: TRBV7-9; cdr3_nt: TGTGCCAGCAGCAGAGGCGCGACTAGCGGTTTAACCTACAATGAGCAGTTCTTC; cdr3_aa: CASSRGATSGLTYNEQFF
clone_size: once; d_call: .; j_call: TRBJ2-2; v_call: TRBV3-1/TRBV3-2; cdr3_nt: TGTGCCAGCAGCTCCCAAGGGGAGCTGTTTTTT; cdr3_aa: CASSSQGELFF
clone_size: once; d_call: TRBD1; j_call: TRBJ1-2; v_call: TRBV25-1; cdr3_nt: TGTGCCAGCAGTGAAGGGACAGGGGATGGCTACACCTTC; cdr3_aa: CASSEGTGDGYTF
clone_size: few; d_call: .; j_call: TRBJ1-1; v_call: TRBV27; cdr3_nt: TGTGCCAGCAGTACACACACAGGTGTGCGCGCTGAAGCTTTCTTT; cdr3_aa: CASSTHTGVRAEAFF
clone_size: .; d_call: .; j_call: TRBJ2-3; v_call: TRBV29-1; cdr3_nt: TGCAGCGTCCGGGTTAGCACAGATACGCAGTATTTT; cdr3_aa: CSVRVSTDTQYF
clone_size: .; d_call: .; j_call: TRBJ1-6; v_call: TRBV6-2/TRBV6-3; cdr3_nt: TGTGCCAGCAGTTTAGACATCGGTTCACCCCTCCACTTT; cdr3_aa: CASSLDIGSPLHF
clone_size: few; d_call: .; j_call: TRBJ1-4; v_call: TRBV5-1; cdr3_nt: TGCGCCAGCAGCTCGTGGGCCCGGTCGGGGGAAAAACTGTTTTTT; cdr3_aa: CASSSWARSGEKLFF
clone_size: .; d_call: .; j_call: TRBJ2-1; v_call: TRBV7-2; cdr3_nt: TGTGCCAGCAGCTTTTCCGGGGGACGAGAGCAGTTCTTC; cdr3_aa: CASSFSGGREQFF
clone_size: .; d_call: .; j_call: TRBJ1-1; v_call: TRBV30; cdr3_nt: TGTGCCTGGGACCCAGGAGGCACTGAAGCTTTCTTT; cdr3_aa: CAWDPGGTEAFF
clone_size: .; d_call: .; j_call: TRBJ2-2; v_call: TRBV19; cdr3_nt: TGTGCCAGTAGTATAGACAGGGGCACCGGGGAGCTGTTTTTT; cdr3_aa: CASSIDRGTGELFF
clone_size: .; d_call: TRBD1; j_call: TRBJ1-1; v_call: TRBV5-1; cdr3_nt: TGCGCCAGCAGCTTGGAAACCTCGACAGGGTACACTGAAGCTTTCTTT; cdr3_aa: CASSLETSTGYTEAFF
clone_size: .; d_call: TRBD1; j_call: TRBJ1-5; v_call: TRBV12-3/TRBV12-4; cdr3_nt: TGTGCCAGCAGCCCGACAGGGGTTCAGCCCCAGCATTTT; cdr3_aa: CASSPTGVQPQHF
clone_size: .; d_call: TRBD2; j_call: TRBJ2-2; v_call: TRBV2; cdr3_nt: TGTGCCGGACAACCTAGCGGGAGGGCCTTTGGGAACACCGGGGAGCTGTTTTTT; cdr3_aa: CAGQPSGRAFGNTGELFF
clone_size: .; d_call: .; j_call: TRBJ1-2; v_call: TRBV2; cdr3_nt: TGTGCCAGCAGTGATTCGGCAGGGGATGGCTACACCTTC; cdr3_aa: CASSDSAGDGYTF
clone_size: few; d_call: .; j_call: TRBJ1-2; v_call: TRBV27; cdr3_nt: TGTGCCAGCAGACAAACAGGGCGTGGCTACACCTTC; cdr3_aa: CASRQTGRGYTF
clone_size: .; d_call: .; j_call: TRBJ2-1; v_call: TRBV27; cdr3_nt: TGTGCCACCCAGCCGAGTAGCTGGGCCTACAATGAGCAGTTCTTC; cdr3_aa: CATQPSSWAYNEQFF
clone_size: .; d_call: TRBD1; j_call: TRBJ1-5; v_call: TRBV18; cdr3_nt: TGTGCCAGCTCACCACACCCCACCGCGGACAGGGGGGAAGGTGGCAATCAGCCCCAGCATTTT; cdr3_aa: CASSPHPTADRGEGGNQPQHF
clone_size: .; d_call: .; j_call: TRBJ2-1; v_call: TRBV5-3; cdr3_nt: TGTGCCAGAGAGGGGGTTTGGGGTTCCTACAATGAGCAGTTCTTC; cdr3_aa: CAREGVWGSYNEQFF
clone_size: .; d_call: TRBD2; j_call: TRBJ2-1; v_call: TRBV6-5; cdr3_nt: TGTGCCAGCCAAAGGGAGACTAGCGGGAACGATGAGCAGTTCTTC; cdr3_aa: CASQRETSGNDEQFF
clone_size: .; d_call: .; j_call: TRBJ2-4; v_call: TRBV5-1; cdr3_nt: TGCGCCAGCAGCTTGGACGGTCTAGCCAAAAACATTCAGTACTTC; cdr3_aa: CASSLDGLAKNIQYF
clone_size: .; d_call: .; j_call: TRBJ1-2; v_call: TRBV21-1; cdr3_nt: TGTGCCAGCAGCAACCCGGGACAGGGGAATAACTATGGCTACACCTTC; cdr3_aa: CASSNPGQGNNYGYTF
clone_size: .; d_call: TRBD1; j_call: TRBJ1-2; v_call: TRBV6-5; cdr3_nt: TGTGCCAGCAGTTCACGGACAGGGGTCGTATATGGCTACACCTTC; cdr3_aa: CASSSRTGVVYGYTF
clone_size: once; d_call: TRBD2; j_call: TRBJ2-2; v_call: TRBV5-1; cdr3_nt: TGCGCCAGCAGCCAGGGACTAGCGGGACCGGAGGAGCTGTTTTTT; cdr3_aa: CASSQGLAGPEELFF
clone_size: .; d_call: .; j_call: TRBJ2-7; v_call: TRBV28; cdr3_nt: TGTGCCAGCAGGCCCACAGGGAGCCGGTACGAGCAGTACTTC; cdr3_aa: CASRPTGSRYEQYF
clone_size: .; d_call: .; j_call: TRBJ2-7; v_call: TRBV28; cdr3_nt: TGTGCCAGCAGTTTATTTGGGACTGACCCCTACGAGCAGTACTTC; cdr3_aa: CASSLFGTDPYEQYF
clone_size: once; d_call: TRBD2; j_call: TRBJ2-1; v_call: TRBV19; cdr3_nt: TGTGCCAGTAGTATAACAAGCGGGAGAATCAATGAGCAGTTCTTC; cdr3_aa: CASSITSGRINEQFF
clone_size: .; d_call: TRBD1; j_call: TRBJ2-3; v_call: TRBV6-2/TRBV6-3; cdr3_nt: TGTGCCAGCAGTGACACCGGGACAGACACAGATACGCAGTATTTT; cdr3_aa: CASSDTGTDTDTQYF
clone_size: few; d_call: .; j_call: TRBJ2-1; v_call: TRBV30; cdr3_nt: TGTGCCTGGAGTCAGGACAGTAGCTCCTACAATGAGCAGTTCTTC; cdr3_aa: CAWSQDSSSYNEQFF
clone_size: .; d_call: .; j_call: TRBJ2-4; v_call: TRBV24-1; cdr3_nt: TGTGCCACCAGTGATCCCGGGACTGGTGAAAACATTCAGTACTTC; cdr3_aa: CATSDPGTGENIQYF
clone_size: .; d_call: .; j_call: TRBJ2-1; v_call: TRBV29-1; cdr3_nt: TGCAGCGTTTGGAACAGGGTGGAGCAGTTCTTC; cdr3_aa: CSVWNRVEQFF
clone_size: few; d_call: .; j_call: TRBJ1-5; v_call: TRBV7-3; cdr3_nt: TGTGCCAGCAGCTTAAATGCGGATCAGCCCCAGCATTTT; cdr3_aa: CASSLNADQPQHF